This record covers a single TCR beta chain. As yet, its antigen is unknown. Each sorted fraction was over 95% pure. These data belong to a study of beta chain features in type 1 diabetes. All of the isolated RNA was reverse transcribed, so expressed TCRB transcripts were sequenced. Libraries were prepared by immunoSEQ multiplex PCR; TCRdb keeps only in-frame clonotypes and omits some of them. The data show 120,000 or so clones, approximately 15% seen once. Broader study findings: TCRB CDR3s from Type 1 diabetes patients were moderately but significantly shorter in all four CD4+ subsets.

With V trimmed by 2 bases and J by 5 bases, 7 bases remained unmatched. Germline V CDR1 and CDR2: SGHTA, FQGNSA. This CDR3 comprises 15 residues. The sequenced sample was central memory CD4+ T cells from blood. This TCR was recovered from a man aged 18 to 29 with type 1 diabetes. The chain carries TRBV7-2 and TRBJ2-5; the match to TRBD2 covers 8 bases. The CDR3 DNA is TGTGCCAGCAGCTTAAGGGGGGCTAGCGGGGAGACCCAGTACTTC. Protein sequence: CASSLRGASGETQYF.